Listed here are 21 T cell receptor beta chains from one sample, sequenced in a study of blood T cells in healthy people across ages. Then a second PCR, running about 6 to 12 cycles, was carried out with a sample-barcoded 5' primer and a J-beta primer mix. TCRdb called the 5' RACE reads again in MiXCR, with one record for every CDR3 protein. The sample has some 760,000 distinct CDR3 sequences, roughly 25% seen once. These data were also reused for a study on T cells of mothers and their children.

The material sequenced was blood. These receptors originate from a boy under 18 in good health.

This chain links TRBV21-1 with TRBJ2-3; the table assigns TRBD2, which was not confirmed against the DNA. TRBV21-1 corresponds to a pseudogene. The CDR3 has 16 residues. The CDR3 DNA is TGTGCCAGCAGCCACGGAATGGCGGGGACCACAGATACGCAGTATTTT. Protein sequence: CASSHGMAGTTDTQYF.

The rearrangement joins TRBV5-1 to TRBJ1-4; possibly TRBD1 for D (5 bases). CDR3 length: 14 residues. Trimming stripped 4 bases from V and 6 bases from J, with 13 bases between. Germline CDR1 and CDR2: SGHRS and YFSETQ. CDR3 protein: CASSNRDGHEKLFF. CDR3 DNA: TGCGCCAGCAGCAACCGGGACGGACATGAAAAACTGTTTTTT. Looking up the rest from reference TRBV5-1 and TRBJ1-4 gives the full variable domain: KAGVTQTPRYLIKTRGQQVTLSCSPISGHRSVSWYQQTPGQGLQFLFEYFSETQRNKGNFPGRFSGRQFSNSRSEMNVSTLELGDSALYLCASSNRDGHEKLFFGSGTQLSVL.

V usage is TRBV12-3 or TRBV12-4 and J usage is TRBJ1-4, with TRBD1 as a possible D gene (5 bases). Trimming took off 1 base at V and 4 bases at J, with 10 bases between the two ends. The CDR3 consists of 15 residues. The CDR3 nucleotides are TGTGCCAGCAGTTTAGGGGGGAGGAGTAATGAAAAACTGTTTTTT. It codes for CASSLGGRSNEKLFF.

The chain has TRBV7-6 and TRBJ1-4; D unclear. Germline lookup yields CDR1 SGHVS and CDR2 FNYEAQ. Trimming took 6 bases from V and 2 from J, leaving 7 bases between them. This CDR3 region has 13 residues. CDR3 coding DNA: TGTGCCAGCAGTGGGTGGACTAATGAAAAACTGTTTTTT. This codes for CASSGWTNEKLFF.

This clonotype showed up just a few times. This chain uses TRBV30 with TRBJ1-1, with TRBD1 matching over 7 bases. This CDR3 comprises 14 residues. J was trimmed by 3 bases and V by 3 bases; bases with no gene match: 7. Germline lookup yields CDR1 GTSNPN and CDR2 SVGIG (reference sequence). CDR3 bases: TGTGCCTGGAGAACAGGGGTCAGGTACACTGAAGCTTTCTTT. Translated, it gives CAWRTGVRYTEAFF.

J is TRBJ1-6 and V is TRBV9, with no clear D. Germline V gene lookup returns CDR1 SGDLS and CDR2 YYNGEE. Trimming took 0 bases from V and 1 from J, leaving 5 bases between them. The CDR3 covers 15 residues. The CDR3 is CASSVDGSYNSPLHF. CDR3 sequence (DNA): TGTGCCAGCAGCGTAGACGGATCCTATAATTCACCCCTCCACTTT.

This clonotype was found a few times. The CDR3: CASSHQTSGRTGELFF. In nucleotides, the CDR3 is TGTGCCAGCAGCCATCAGACTAGCGGCAGGACCGGGGAGCTGTTTTTT. The chain uses TRBV3-1 and TRBJ2-2; 9 nucleotides agree with TRBD2. Germline CDR1 LGHDT, CDR2 YNNKEL (reference sequence). The CDR3 is made up of 16 amino acids. V dropped 3 bases and J dropped 5; count of bases not matched to a gene: 7.

This chain links TRBV7-8 with TRBJ1-1; TRBD1 agrees at 7 bases. This CDR3 spans 14 amino acids. CDR1 is SGHVS, CDR2 FQNEAQ, per germline. The ends lost 5 bases at V and 3 bases at J; junction bases unmatched: 6. The CDR3 bases are TGTGCCAGCAGCAAAAAGGACAGGCACACTGAAGCTTTCTTT. Its translation: CASSKKDRHTEAFF.

V is TRBV29-1 and J is TRBJ2-1; 7 nucleotides align to TRBD2. V gave up 7 bases and J gave up 9 bases; unmatched junction bases: 18. Germline V gene data show CDR1 as SQVTM and CDR2 as ANQGSEA. This CDR3 is built from 15 residues. CDR3 sequence (DNA): TGCAGCGCACTTGCTAGCGGAACTCCCGAGGGTGAGCAGTTCTTC. Its translation: CSALASGTPEGEQFF.

The chain joins TRBV15 to TRBJ2-4; the D call may be TRBD1 or TRBD2 (6 bases each). V was clipped by 0 bases and J by 7 bases, with 10 bases between them. The CDR3 runs to 14 residues. The germline CDR1 and CDR2 sequences are LNHNV and YYDKDF (reference sequence). Here the CDR3 DNA reads TGTGCCACCAGCAGAGACCTAGGGGGGAACATTCAGTACTTC. Protein: CATSRDLGGNIQYF.

This clonotype was counted a few times. This chain joins TRBV27 and TRBJ2-7; 9 bases align to TRBD1. The germline CDR1 and CDR2 sequences are MNHEY and SMNVEV (reference sequence). The CDR3 has 15 residues. V shed 5 bases, J shed 4 bases, and the junction held 9 bases outside the gene matches. In DNA, the CDR3 is TGTGCCAGCAGTGACACCGGGACAGGGAAATACGAGCAGTACTTC. It is translated as CASSDTGTGKYEQYF.

A few counts support this clonotype. The conserved closing phenylalanine or tryptophan is absent in this CDR3, likely reflecting a read error. Because the CDR3's place on the DNA is in doubt, the DNA is left out and the CDR3 is given as listed by TCRdb. This rearrangement joins TRBV28 to TRBJ2-6. The CDR3 has 8 amino acids, counting both end residues. The V gene's germline CDR1 is MDHEN and CDR2 SYDVKM. CDR3 in amino acids: CASSLRLA.

The rearrangement uses TRBV6-5 and TRBJ1-6; unclear D gene. This CDR3 contains 15 residues. The germline V gene has CDR1 MNHEY and CDR2 SVGAGI. The V end was cut by 5 bases, the J end by 6 bases, with 14 bases between. CDR3 loop: CASSMSGNPNSPLHF. The CDR3, as DNA: TGTGCCAGCAGTATGTCTGGGAACCCTAATTCACCCCTCCACTTT.

With respect to this clonotype: Given a much more abundant clone one base away, this may be a read error. The chain links TRBV19 to TRBJ2-5; D not certain. The CDR3 is 12 residues long. The germline CDR1 and CDR2 sequences are LNHDA and SQIVND (reference sequence). The CDR3 loop reads CAGSMGEETQYF. The DNA of the CDR3 is TGTGCCGGTAGTATGGGTGAAGAGACCCAGTACTTC.

Worth noting for this clonotype: The junction does not match germline at one end; this may be a read error. The V gene is TRBV6-5, the J gene TRBJ2-5; D perhaps matches TRBD1 (6 bases). Per germline, CDR1 MNHEY and CDR2 SVGAGI. This CDR3 comprises 15 residues. In DNA, the CDR3 is TGCGCCAGCAGATCCGTCGGCAGGGGTGGGGAGACCCAGTACTTC. Its protein product is CASRSVGRGGETQYF.

This clonotype was found a few times. The rearrangement links TRBV7-2 to TRBJ2-7; 7 bases map to TRBD1. The length of the CDR3 is 15 residues. Germline CDR1 and CDR2: SGHTA and FQGNSA. V lost 1 base, J lost 6 bases, and 9 bases stayed unmatched. The CDR3 bases are TGTGCCAGCAGCTTAGAAGTGCAGGGGGATCGCGAGCAGTACTTC. Amino acids: CASSLEVQGDREQYF.

This sequence joins TRBV6-5 and TRBJ2-1; no clear D. Germline loops: CDR1 MNHEY, CDR2 SVGAGI. V shed 2 bases and J shed 0 bases, with 11 bases lying between them. The CDR3 has 16 amino acids. The CDR3 region is CASSYRGRNSYNEQFF. CDR3 nucleotide sequence: TGTGCCAGCAGTTACCGAGGACGCAACTCCTACAATGAGCAGTTCTTC.

The rearrangement links TRBV7-2 to TRBJ1-4; D gene uncertain. V gave up 8 bases and J gave up 7 bases, with 17 bases separating them. The CDR3 loop spans 14 amino acids. Germline V lookup: CDR1 SGHTA, CDR2 FQGNSA. The CDR3 sequence: CASSPQGIGEKLFF. CDR3 sequence (DNA): TGTGCCAGCTCTCCCCAAGGGATTGGTGAAAAACTGTTTTTT. Full variable domain (remainder filled in from reference TRBV7-2 and TRBJ1-4): GAGVSQSPSNKVTEKGKDVELRCDPISGHTALYWYRQSLGQGLEFLIYFQGNSAPDKSGLPSDRFSAERTGGSVSTLTIQRTQQEDSAVYLCASSPQGIGEKLFFGSGTQLSVL.

The chain uses TRBV7-2 and TRBJ2-3; D not certain. The CDR3 has 15 amino acids. Germline CDR1 reads SGHTA; CDR2 reads FQGNSA. V shed 4 bases and J shed 0 bases, with 11 bases lying between them. The CDR3, as DNA: TGTGCCAGCAGCTACCAAGCGACTAGCACAGATACGCAGTATTTT. Translated, it gives CASSYQATSTDTQYF.

This chain uses TRBV11-2 with TRBJ2-5; tentatively, D is TRBD1 or TRBD2 (5 bases each). The J call may be mistaken, given a closer DNA end match to TRBJ2-1. This CDR3 is 13 amino acids long. From germline, CDR1 is SGHAT and CDR2 FQNNGV. The CDR3 coding sequence is TGTGCCAGCAGCTTAGCCGGGGACGGAGAGCAGTTCTTC. Translating gives CASSLAGDGEQFF.

This clonotype was counted only a few times. The genes are TRBV29-1 and TRBJ2-3; 10 nucleotides align to TRBD1. Germline CDR1 SQVTM, CDR2 ANQGSEA. CDR3 length equals 14 residues. Trimming cost V 8 bases and J 4 bases; bases outside gene matches: 9. The DNA of the CDR3 is TGCAGCACCCGGGACAGGGGTATCCCAGATACGCAGTATTTT. Its protein is CSTRDRGIPDTQYF.